The 21 T cell receptor beta chains listed next were all sequenced from one sample in a study of tumor-infiltrating lymphocytes in primary liver carcinoma. TCR beta cDNA was made from approximately 500 ng total RNA with a constant-region primer. Slightly modified ARM-PCR, run as three nested multiplex PCR rounds, produced the TCR beta libraries. Two initial PCR rounds of around 10 cycles each paired TRBV1-TRBV30 forward primers with a C-beta reverse primer. TCRdb processed the multiplex PCR reads anew with MiXCR; each CDR3 protein has one entry. Of under 130,000 distinct CDR3 sequences detected, roughly 80% appear once; the ten largest clones hold approximately 18%. Total RNA and DNA came together from roughly 20-30 mg of bulk tissue without cell sorting. The source material was liver tumor tissue from sampling region 3. The subset is: tumor region T3, left-lateral pole. The receptors here all came from a middle-aged man with primary liver carcinoma and hepatitis B virus infection.

This clonotype was seen a few times. The chain is built from TRBV6-6 and TRBJ2-1; 8 bases line up with TRBD2. The germline V gene has CDR1 MNHNY and CDR2 SVGAGI (reference sequence). The V gene end was trimmed by 4 bases and the J gene end by 6 bases; junction bases not matched to a gene: 11. The length of the CDR3 is 16 residues. This chain's CDR3 is CASSCHGGGPGNEQFF. CDR3 sequence (DNA): TGTGCCAGCAGTTGCCATGGCGGGGGGCCCGGCAATGAGCAGTTCTTC.

CDR3 DNA sequence: TGCGCCAGCGGCCTACAGACTTCACAAATCCCATACGAGCAGTACTTC. It specifies CASGLQTSQIPYEQYF. V is TRBV4-1 and J is TRBJ2-7; D not certain. CDR1 and CDR2 (germline): MGHRA, YSYEKL. This CDR3 has 16 residues. The V and J ends lost 8 bases and 4 bases respectively, with 24 bases between them.

This sequence joins TRBV4-3 and TRBJ2-7; unclear D gene. The ends were cut back, 4 bases at V and 7 bases at J, with 14 bases in the middle. CDR3 length equals 13 residues. From germline, CDR1 is LGHNA and CDR2 YSLEER. CDR3: CASSPLLLEEQYF. The CDR3 region has the DNA TGCGCCAGCAGCCCTCTCCTTCTCGAGGAGCAGTACTTC.

The J gene is TRBJ2-7, the V gene TRBV29-1; D may be TRBD1 (5 bases). The CDR3 totals 13 residues. Trimming removed 6 bases from V and 6 bases from J, with 18 bases in between. CDR1 and CDR2 (germline): SQVTM, ANQGSEA. In nucleotides, the CDR3 is TGCAGCGTCGATGCAGGGTATGTCGTCGAGCAGTACTTC. This encodes CSVDAGYVVEQYF.

As concerns this clonotype: A junction end diverges from the germline sequence, so it may reflect a read error. This chain joins TRBV6-6 and TRBJ1-5, with D uncertain. CDR3 length equals 15 residues. CDR1 MNHNY and CDR2 SVGAGI come from the germline V gene (reference sequence). The CDR3 is CASQRTDFNNQPQHF. The CDR3 DNA sequence: TGTGCCAGCCAAAGGACGGACTTTAACAATCAGCCCCAGCATTTC.

Note on this clonotype: One end of the junction does not line up with germline, which may come from a read error. The chain employs TRBV11-3 and TRBJ2-7; 9 bases line up with TRBD1. The CDR3 totals 14 residues. Germline-derived CDR1 and CDR2 are SGHNT and YENEEA. CDR3 coding DNA: TGTGCCTCCCGACAGGGGGTGACTTCCTACGAGAAGTACTTC. Amino acids: CASRQGVTSYEKYF.

Concerning this clonotype: No conserved phenylalanine or tryptophan is present at the end of the CDR3, so a read error is the likely explanation. The DNA is omitted, as the CDR3 cannot be located on it reliably, and the CDR3 follows TCRdb's listing. The J gene is TRBJ2-7, the V gene TRBV28; the table's D call, TRBD1, has no DNA check behind it. The CDR3 totals 15 residues, both ends included. The germline gives CDR1 MDHEN, CDR2 SYDVKM. This chain's CDR3 is CASSHQSRGLYEQCI.

Remarks on this clonotype: No conserved phenylalanine or tryptophan is present at the end of the CDR3, so a read error is the likely explanation. The rearrangement links TRBV11-3 to TRBJ2-1; D uncertain. The CDR3 loop spans 12 amino acids. The germline V and J ends were trimmed by 2 bases and 10 bases, with 9 bases remaining between them. CDR1 is SGHNT, CDR2 YENEEA, per germline. In nucleotides, the CDR3 is TGTGCCAGCAGCTTAAGTGCCAAAGAGCAGTTCTTA. Encoded protein: CASSLSAKEQFL.

About this clonotype: The junction and the germline gene differ at one end; a read error may be behind it. This sequence joins TRBV5-6 and TRBJ2-2, with D possibly matching TRBD1 (6 bases). CDR3 size: 13 residues. In germline, CDR1 is SGHDT, CDR2 YYEEEE. The CDR3 DNA reads TGCGCCAGCAGCTTGTGGGACACCAGGGAGCTGTTTTTT. This encodes CASSLWDTRELFF.

V and J are TRBV7-9 and TRBJ2-3; D unresolved. V lost 7 bases and J lost 7, with 15 bases in between. Germline V gene sequence: CDR1 SEHNR, CDR2 FQNEAQ (reference sequence). CDR3 length equals 13 residues. CDR3 DNA: TGTGCCAGCAACCTCGGTGTTCGAAATACGCAGTATTTT. Translated: CASNLGVRNTQYF.

A remark on this clonotype: A read error may produce the germline difference seen at one junction end. The chain uses TRBV4-1 and TRBJ1-1, with TRBD1 identical over 8 bases. The length of the CDR3 is 15 residues. Per germline, CDR1 MGHRA and CDR2 YSYEKL. CDR3 nucleotides: TGCGCAAGCAGCCTATCAGGGGGCGGATACACTGAAGCTTTCTTT. It is translated as CASSLSGGGYTEAFF.

Worth noting for this clonotype: Likely a read error: the CDR3 ends without its conserved phenylalanine or tryptophan. This chain links TRBV6-2 or TRBV6-3 with TRBJ2-6; 8 bases fit TRBD2. The CDR3 runs to 18 residues. CDR1 and CDR2 (germline): MNHEY, SVGEGT. Trimming removed 5 bases from V and 0 bases from J; junction bases left unmatched: 9. The CDR3 nucleotides read TGTGCCAGCAGTACCCTAGCGGGCGGGAACTCTGGGGCCAACGTCCTGACTATC. Translation: CASSTLAGGNSGANVLTI.

This chain uses TRBV24-1 with TRBJ1-4; D not resolved. This CDR3 has 18 amino acids. Trimming shortened V by 8 bases and J by 0 bases, and 21 bases separated the two germline ends. Germline V gene data show CDR1 as KGHDR and CDR2 as SFDVKD. The CDR3 DNA reads as TGTGCCACCATTTCCCATTGGGAAACGTCTGCAACTAATGAAAAACTGTTTTTT. Residues: CATISHWETSATNEKLFF.

About this clonotype itself: The junction differs from germline at one of its ends, possibly a read error. This sequence joins TRBV11-2 and TRBJ2-1; tentatively, D is TRBD1 or TRBD2 (5 bases each). This CDR3 region has 14 residues. The germline V gene encodes CDR1 SGHAT and CDR2 FQNNGV. The CDR3 DNA sequence: TGTGCCAGCAGCTTGTCTAGCTTGGGGCATGTGAAGCTCTTC. Protein product: CASSLSSLGHVKLF.

Points on this clonotype: The germline gene is not matched at one end of the junction; a read error may be the cause. The DNA for the CDR3 is TGTGCCATCGGTCCGGGACGTAACTTAGGCACCCGGGAGCTGTTTTTT. Its protein product is CAIGPGRNLGTRELFF. This rearrangement joins TRBV10-3 to TRBJ2-2; D may be TRBD1 or TRBD2 (5 bases each). Germline assignment: CDR1 ENHRY and CDR2 SYGVKD. This CDR3 is 16 amino acids long.

The V call is TRBV12-3 or TRBV12-4, the J call TRBJ2-4, with TRBD1 identical over 7 bases. The CDR3 has 15 amino acids. Trimming at V came to 5 bases and at J to 13 bases, leaving 17 bases not matched to a gene. CDR3 coding DNA: TGTGCCAGCAGTGGGACAGAGCTAGCCGAAAATATACAGTACTTC. Translation: CASSGTELAENIQYF.

Regarding this clonotype: One end of the junction does not line up with germline, which may come from a read error. V is TRBV10-2 and J is TRBJ2-7; the D gene could be TRBD1 or TRBD2 (5 bases each). The CDR3 length is 15 residues. CDR1 and CDR2 (germline): WSHSY, SAAADI. The CDR3 DNA reads TGCGCCAGCAGAGAGCAGCAACTCGCGAGGGACGAACAGTACTTC. It codes for CASREQQLARDEQYF.

About this clonotype itself: One end of the junction varies from germline; a read error may be responsible. J is TRBJ1-1 and V is TRBV28; the D gene is possibly TRBD1 (5 bases). The CDR3 consists of 15 residues. Germline V gene sequence: CDR1 MDHEN, CDR2 SYDVKM. The CDR3 DNA sequence: TGTGCCGGCAGTTTAGCGACAACAGGGAACACTGAAGCTTTCTTT. The encoded protein is CAGSLATTGNTEAFF.

A note on this clonotype: Since no conserved phenylalanine or tryptophan closes the CDR3, a read error is the likely cause. The V call is TRBV12-3 or TRBV12-4, the J call TRBJ1-5, with D possibly matching TRBD1 (5 bases). The CDR3 spans 15 residues. V was cut by 6 bases and J by 3 bases, with 15 bases left in between. The DNA for the CDR3 is TGTGCCAGCAGGCCGGGGACCGCTATCAATCAGCCCCAGCATTTA. Protein sequence: CASRPGTAINQPQHL.

Written as DNA, the CDR3 is TGCAGCCTCGACGGGACAGTGGTGAGCAATGAGCAGTTCTTC. Its protein product is CSLDGTVVSNEQFF. This chain connects TRBV29-1 to TRBJ2-1, with 7 bases aligning to TRBD1. The CDR3 has 14 residues. Germline CDR1 and CDR2: SQVTM and ANQGSEA. The junction had 13 bases not matched to a gene; V was cut back by 8 bases and J by 6 bases.

On this clonotype itself: A read error may produce the germline difference seen at one junction end. The CDR3 DNA is TGTATCGTTGCAGGGGGCGCATATGCCTACACCTTC. The encoded protein is CIVAGGAYAYTF. The rearrangement joins TRBV29-1 to TRBJ1-2; TRBD1 agrees at 8 bases. Germline loops: CDR1 SQVTM, CDR2 ANQGSEA. This CDR3 spans 12 amino acids.